The subject of this entry is one T cell receptor (beta chain). Its specific antigen is unknown. No quality values exist for individual bases; no much larger clone is one base distant. This specimen comes from a study of OX40 agonist ivuxolimab in advanced cancers. Study-level background: Ivuxolimab was an agonistic, fully human IgG2 monoclonal antibody directed against OX40 (CD134), a costimulatory receptor. Intravenous ivuxolimab was administered to patients every 2 weeks at six dose levels: 0.01, 0.1, 0.3, 1.5, 3 and 10 mg/kg. Of the roughly 52 dose-escalation patients, hepatocellular carcinoma was present in approximately 20, melanoma in approximately 15, renal cell carcinoma in 9 and head and neck cancer in 9. In the dose-escalation cohort, more than 80% of patients were male, and the mean age was around 60 years with a range of about 20 to 80. Prior anti-PD-1, anti-PD-L1 or anti-CTLA-4 therapy was permitted, and 40% to 50% of dose-escalation patients had received checkpoint inhibitors. Partial responses occurred in three dose-escalation patients: two with cutaneous melanoma and one with hepatocellular carcinoma. The purpose of peripheral TCRbeta sequencing was to test whether ivuxolimab changed TCR sequence diversity and led to clonal T-cell expansion. The paper covers the monotherapy dose-escalation part of the phase I ivuxolimab trial, which included N = 52 patients.

Points the paper makes about the study in general: The antigen specificity of the clonally expanded peripheral T cells was not determined. After ivuxolimab, CD8+ T cells had more expanded clones than CD4+ T cells on average. Low levels of normalized T-cell clonal expansion were also seen in some patients who did not respond. In the 0.1-3.0 mg/kg groups, partial responders had among the lowest normalized peripheral clonal expansion, particularly in CD8+ T cells. At doses of 0.1 to 3.0 mg/kg, clonal expansion of both CD4+ and CD8+ blood T cells was observed from baseline to week 6.

For sequencing of the TCRbeta CDR3 region, genomic DNA was extracted from the sorted cells. The immunoSEQ Assay was used to sequence the TCRbeta CDR3 regions. Held by TCRdb, this immuneACCESS table contains in-frame sequences only and omits some clones. Under half of the omission traces to an unresolved V gene where checked; the cause of the rest is unknown. Present in this sample are about 89,000 clones, about nine tenths of which were seen just once. The ten largest clones capture less than 0.75% of the sample. The trial excluded patients who had a history of autoimmune disease or who were on systemic immunosuppression. In every dose cohort, peripheral blood was drawn for TCR sequencing at baseline, cycle 4 day 1, and cycle 7 day 1. The samples were taken from a phase I, first-in-human, multicenter, open-label dose-escalation trial of ivuxolimab. Adults with locally advanced or metastatic melanoma, renal cell, hepatocellular, or head and neck squamous cell carcinoma were enrolled in the trial. Before TCR sequencing, CD4+ and CD8+ T cells were separately sorted from peripheral blood.

Via the germline V gene, CDR1 is SGDLS and CDR2 YYNGEE. The CDR3 spans 13 residues, from the cysteine through the phenylalanine. The DNA shown is the 39-base CDR3, in frame from base 1. Cut back by 3 bases and 0 bases, the V and J ends lie 1 base apart. The sequenced sample was CD4+ or CD8+ T cells sorted from blood, obtained in a trial of the OX40 agonist ivuxolimab. This sequence uses TRBV9 and TRBJ2-6, with no D gene named confidently. This receptor was identified in an adult with an advanced solid tumor such as melanoma, head and neck, liver or kidney cancer. Read as DNA, the sequence is TGTGCCAGCAGCGCCTCTGGGGCCAACGTCCTGACTTTC. This sequence encodes CASSASGANVLTF.